The sequence of this T cell receptor beta chain was determined in a study of breast tumors, draining lymph nodes, adjacent tissues. With respect to this clonotype: What it recognizes is unknown.

Samples came from axillary lymph nodes draining the breast cancer. TCRdb reanalysed the multiplex PCR reads using MiXCR and keeps one entry per CDR3 protein. Of some 170,000 distinct CDR3 sequences listed, roughly a third are singletons. Notes on the study in general: Luminal-like breast cancer showed significantly higher tumor–nontumor repertoire similarity than basal-like. Tumor TCR diversity was below lymph nodes but above nontumor tissue. That most tumor T cells come from lymph nodes remained unproven. Findings are consistent with lymph node origin and intratumoral expansion of most tumor T cells.

The receptor was isolated from a female donor with breast cancer. Some clones in this sample may be carry-over from other donors' samples. Sequences were obtained from axillary lymph node tissue.

CDR3 loop: CASSGDPNSPLHF. In DNA, the CDR3 is TGTGCCAGCAGTGGGGACCCGAATTCACCCCTCCACTTT. The chain employs TRBV2 and TRBJ1-6; D perhaps matches TRBD1 (5 bases). Trimming shortened V by 4 bases and J by 7 bases, and 8 bases separated the two germline ends. CDR1 and CDR2 (germline): SNHLY, FYNNEI. This CDR3 comprises 13 residues.